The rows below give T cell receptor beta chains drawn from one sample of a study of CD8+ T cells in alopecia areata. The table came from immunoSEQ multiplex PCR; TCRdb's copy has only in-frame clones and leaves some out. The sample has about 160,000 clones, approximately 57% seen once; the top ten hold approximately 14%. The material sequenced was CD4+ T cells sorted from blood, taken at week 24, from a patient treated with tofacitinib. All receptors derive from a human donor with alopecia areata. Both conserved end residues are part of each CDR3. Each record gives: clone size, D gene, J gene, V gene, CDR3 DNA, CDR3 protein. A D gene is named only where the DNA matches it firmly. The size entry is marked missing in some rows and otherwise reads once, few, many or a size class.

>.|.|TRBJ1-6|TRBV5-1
TGCGCCAGCAGCTTGGGAGGGACCATCAATTCACCCCTCCACTTT
CASSLGGTINSPLHF
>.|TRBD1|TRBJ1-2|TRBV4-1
TGCGCCAGCAGCCAGACGGACAGGGGTGACTATGGCTACACCTTC
CASSQTDRGDYGYTF
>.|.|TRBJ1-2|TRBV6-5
TGTGCCAGCAGTTCGCTCTCAGGGAACTATGGCTACACCTTC
CASSSLSGNYGYTF
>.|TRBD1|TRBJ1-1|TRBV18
TGTGCCAGCTCACCCGGGACAGGGGGGAACACTGAAGCTTTCTTT
CASSPGTGGNTEAFF
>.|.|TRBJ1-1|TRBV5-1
TGCGCCAGCAGCTTGGGGGCCAGGTCATTGGAGTGGAAAGCTTTCTTT
CASSLGARSLEWKAFF
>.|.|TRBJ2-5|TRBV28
TGTGCCAGCAGAAAATCAGAGACCCAGTACTTC
CASRKSETQYF
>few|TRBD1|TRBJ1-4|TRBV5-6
TGTGCCAGCAGCCCGGACAGGGATCTGGAAAAACTGTTTTTT
CASSPDRDLEKLFF
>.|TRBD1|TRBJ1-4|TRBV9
TGTGCCAGCAGCGTAGGCGACAGGGATCGTGAAAAACTGTTTTTT
CASSVGDRDREKLFF
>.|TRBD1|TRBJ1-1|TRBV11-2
TGTGCCAGCAGCTTAGGGACAGGCTACACTGAAGCTTTCTTT
CASSLGTGYTEAFF
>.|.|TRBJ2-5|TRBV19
TGTGCCAGTAGTCTATCAAACTCCAACGGGGAGACCCAGTACTTC
CASSLSNSNGETQYF
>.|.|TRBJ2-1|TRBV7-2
TGTGCCAGCAGCTTAGTAGTGGAACAGGGGACTGACAATGAGCAGTTCTTC
CASSLVVEQGTDNEQFF
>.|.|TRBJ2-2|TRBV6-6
TGTGCCAGCAGATACGACCCGTCCGGGACCGGGGAGCTGTTTTTT
CASRYDPSGTGELFF
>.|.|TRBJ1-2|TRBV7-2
TGTGCCAGCAGCACCGTTTTGAGTGGCTACACCTTC
CASSTVLSGYTF
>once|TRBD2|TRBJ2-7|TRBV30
TGTGCCTGGAGTGTCAGCGGGATCTACGAGCAGTACTTC
CAWSVSGIYEQYF
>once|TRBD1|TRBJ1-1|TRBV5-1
TGCGCCAGCAGCTCGCAGGGGGCAGGGAACACTGAAGCTTTCTTT
CASSSQGAGNTEAFF
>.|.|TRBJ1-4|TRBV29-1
TGCAGCGTTGAGGCCGGGGAAAAACTGTTTTTT
CSVEAGEKLFF
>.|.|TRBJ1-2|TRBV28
TGTGCCAGCAGCCCTACTGGGGGGAACTATGGCTACACCTTC
CASSPTGGNYGYTF
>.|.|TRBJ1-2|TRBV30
TGTGCCTGGACCTCGGAGGGTAGGAGCTATGGCTACACCTTC
CAWTSEGRSYGYTF
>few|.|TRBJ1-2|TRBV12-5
TGTGCTAGTGGTTTGGATAACTATGGCTACACCTTC
CASGLDNYGYTF
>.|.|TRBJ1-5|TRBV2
TGTGCCAGCAGTGAACCTGGACGGGGCAATCAGCCCCAGCATTTT
CASSEPGRGNQPQHF
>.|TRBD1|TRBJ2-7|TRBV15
TGTGCCACCAGCGGGGACAGGGGCCACGAGCAGTACTTC
CATSGDRGHEQYF
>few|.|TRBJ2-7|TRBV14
TGTGCCAGCAGCCAAGATTCCTACGCGGACTACGAGCAGTACTTC
CASSQDSYADYEQYF
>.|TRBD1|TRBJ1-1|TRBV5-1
TGCGCCAGCAGCCGAGACAGGGGAGGAACTGAAGCTTTCTTT
CASSRDRGGTEAFF
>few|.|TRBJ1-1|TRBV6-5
TGTGCCAGCAGGACCGACAGGAGCACTGAAGCTTTCTTT
CASRTDRSTEAFF
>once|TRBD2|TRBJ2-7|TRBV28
TGTGCCAGCAGCACTGCAGCGGGGAACTCCTACGAGCAGTACTTC
CASSTAAGNSYEQYF
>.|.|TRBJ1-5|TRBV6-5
TGTGCCAGCAGCCCCCGACTCAGCAATCAGCCCCAGCATTTT
CASSPRLSNQPQHF
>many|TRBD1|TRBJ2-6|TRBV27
TGTGCCAGCAGTAGACAGGGTCCTGGGGCCAACGTCCTGACTTTC
CASSRQGPGANVLTF
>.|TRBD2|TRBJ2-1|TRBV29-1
TGCAGCGTTGTACTAGCGCAGTCCTACAATGAGCAGTTCTTC
CSVVLAQSYNEQFF
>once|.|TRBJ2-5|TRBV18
TGTGCCAGCTCACCGGTCGGGGAGACCCAGTACTTC
CASSPVGETQYF
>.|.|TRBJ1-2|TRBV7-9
TGTGCCAGCAGCTTCCCTGACAGAAATGGCTACACCTTC
CASSFPDRNGYTF
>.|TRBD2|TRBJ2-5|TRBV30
TGTGCCTGGAGTGGACAGCGGGGGGCCTCTCAAGAGACCCAGTACTTC
CAWSGQRGASQETQYF
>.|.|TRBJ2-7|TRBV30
TGTGCCTGGAGTGTATCTAAGGGGCAGCAGTACTTC
CAWSVSKGQQYF
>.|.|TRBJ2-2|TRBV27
TGTGCCAGCAGTATCACGAACACCGGGGAGCTGTTTTTT
CASSITNTGELFF
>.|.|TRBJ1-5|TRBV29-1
TGCAGCGTTGCGGATGGCAATCAGCCCCAGCATTTT
CSVADGNQPQHF
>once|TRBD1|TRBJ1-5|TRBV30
TGTGCCTGGAGGGACAGGGGGCTGTCGGGGCCCCAGCATTTT
CAWRDRGLSGPQHF
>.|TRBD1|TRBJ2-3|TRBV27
TGTGCCAGCAGCGGACAGGGGACAGATACGCAGTATTTT
CASSGQGTDTQYF
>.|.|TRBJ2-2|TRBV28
TGTGCCAGCAGGGAGAGGAACACCGGGGAGCTGTTTTTT
CASRERNTGELFF
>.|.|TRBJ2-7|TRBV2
TGTGCCAGCCACGGTTCAGGAACCTACGAGCAGTACTTC
CASHGSGTYEQYF